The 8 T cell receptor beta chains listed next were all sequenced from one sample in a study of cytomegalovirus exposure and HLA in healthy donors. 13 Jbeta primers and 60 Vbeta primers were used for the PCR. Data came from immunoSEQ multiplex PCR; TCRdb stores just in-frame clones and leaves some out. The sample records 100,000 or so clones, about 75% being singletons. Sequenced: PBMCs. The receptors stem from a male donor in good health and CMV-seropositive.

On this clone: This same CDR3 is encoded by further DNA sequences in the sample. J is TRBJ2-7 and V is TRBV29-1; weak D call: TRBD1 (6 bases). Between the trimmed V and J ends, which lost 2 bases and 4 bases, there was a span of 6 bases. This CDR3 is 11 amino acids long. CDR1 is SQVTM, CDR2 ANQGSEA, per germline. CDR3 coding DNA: TGCAGCGTTGAAAGGGGGTACGAGCAGTACTTC. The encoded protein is CSVERGYEQYF.

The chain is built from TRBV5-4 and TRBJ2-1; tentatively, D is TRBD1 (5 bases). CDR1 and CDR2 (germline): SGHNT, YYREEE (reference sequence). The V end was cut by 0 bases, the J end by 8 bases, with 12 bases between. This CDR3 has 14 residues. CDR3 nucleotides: TGTGCCAGCAGCTTGGCCCCAGGGTGGGATGAGCAGTTCTTC. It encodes CASSLAPGWDEQFF.

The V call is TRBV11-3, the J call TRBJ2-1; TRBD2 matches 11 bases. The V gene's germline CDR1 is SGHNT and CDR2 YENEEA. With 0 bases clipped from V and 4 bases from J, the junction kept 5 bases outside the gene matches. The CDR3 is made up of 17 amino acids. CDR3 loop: CASSLEVAGGQYNEQFF. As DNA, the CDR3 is TGTGCCAGCAGCTTAGAAGTAGCGGGGGGGCAGTACAATGAGCAGTTCTTC.

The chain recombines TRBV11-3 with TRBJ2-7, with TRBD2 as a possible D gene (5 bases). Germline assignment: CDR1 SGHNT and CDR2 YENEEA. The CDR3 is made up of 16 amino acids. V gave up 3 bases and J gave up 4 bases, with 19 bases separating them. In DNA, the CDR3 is TGTGCCAGCAGCTTCCCGGCCGGGCCAACGGGGTACGAGCAGTACTTC. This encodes CASSFPAGPTGYEQYF.

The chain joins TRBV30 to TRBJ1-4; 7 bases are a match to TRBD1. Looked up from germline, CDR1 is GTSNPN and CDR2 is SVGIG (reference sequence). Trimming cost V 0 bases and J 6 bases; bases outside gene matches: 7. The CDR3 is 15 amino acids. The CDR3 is CAWSVRGRGDEKLFF. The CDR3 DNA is TGTGCCTGGAGTGTACGGGGCAGGGGGGATGAAAAACTGTTTTTT.

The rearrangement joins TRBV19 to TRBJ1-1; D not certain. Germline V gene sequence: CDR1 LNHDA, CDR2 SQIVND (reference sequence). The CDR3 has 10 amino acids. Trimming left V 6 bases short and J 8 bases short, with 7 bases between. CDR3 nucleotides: TGTGCCAGTAGATTTCTGGAAGCTTTCTTT. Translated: CASRFLEAFF.

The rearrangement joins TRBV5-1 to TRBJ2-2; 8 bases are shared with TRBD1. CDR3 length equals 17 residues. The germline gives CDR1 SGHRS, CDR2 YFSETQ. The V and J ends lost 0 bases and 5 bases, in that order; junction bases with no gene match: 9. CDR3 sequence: CASSLAVQTGETGELFF. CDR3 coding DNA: TGCGCCAGCAGCTTGGCCGTTCAGACAGGGGAAACCGGGGAGCTGTTTTTT.

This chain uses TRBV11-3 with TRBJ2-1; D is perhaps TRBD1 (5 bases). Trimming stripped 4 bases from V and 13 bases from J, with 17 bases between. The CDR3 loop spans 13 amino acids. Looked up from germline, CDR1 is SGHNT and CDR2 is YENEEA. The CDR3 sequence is CASSSTDSNLQFF. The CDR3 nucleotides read TGTGCCAGCAGCTCTACCGACAGTAATCTACAGTTCTTC. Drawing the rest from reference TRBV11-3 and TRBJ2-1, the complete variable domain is EAGVVQSPRYKIIEKKQPVAFWCNPISGHNTLYWYLQNLGQGPELLIRYENEEAVDDSQLPKDRFSAERLKGVDSTLKIQPAELGDSAVYLCASSSTDSNLQFFGPGTRLTVL.